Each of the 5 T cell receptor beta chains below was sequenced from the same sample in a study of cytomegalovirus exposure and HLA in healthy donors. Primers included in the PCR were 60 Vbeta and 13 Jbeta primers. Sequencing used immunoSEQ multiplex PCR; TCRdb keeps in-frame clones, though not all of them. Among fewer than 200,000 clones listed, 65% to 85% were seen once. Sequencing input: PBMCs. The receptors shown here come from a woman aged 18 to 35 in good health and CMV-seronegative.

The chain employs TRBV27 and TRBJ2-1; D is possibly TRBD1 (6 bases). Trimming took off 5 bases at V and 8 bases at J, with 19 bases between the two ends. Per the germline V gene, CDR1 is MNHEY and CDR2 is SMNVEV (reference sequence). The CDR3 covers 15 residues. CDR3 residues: CASSPTGTIPHEQFF. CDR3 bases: TGTGCCAGCAGTCCCACCGGGACAATACCCCATGAGCAGTTCTTC.

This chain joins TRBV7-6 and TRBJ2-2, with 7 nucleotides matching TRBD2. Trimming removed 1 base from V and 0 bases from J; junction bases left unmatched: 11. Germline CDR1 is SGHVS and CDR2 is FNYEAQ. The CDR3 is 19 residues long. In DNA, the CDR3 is TGTGCCAGCAGCTTAGTTCCCCGGGCGGGAGCGGCGAACACCGGGGAGCTGTTTTTT. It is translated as CASSLVPRAGAANTGELFF.

The CDR3 here is CASSLKVLGQGVHEQYF. CDR3 sequence (DNA): TGTGCCAGCAGTTTAAAGGTGTTGGGGCAGGGGGTACACGAGCAGTACTTC. This chain connects TRBV28 to TRBJ2-7; 7 bases match TRBD1. This CDR3 has 17 amino acids. V gave up 2 bases and J gave up 5 bases; unmatched junction bases: 15. The germline CDR1 and CDR2 sequences are MDHEN and SYDVKM.

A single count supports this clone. The CDR3 DNA reads TGTGCCAGTAGCCGTACCGGGACTAGCGGGACAGATACGCAGTATTTT. Translation gives CASSRTGTSGTDTQYF. V is TRBV19 and J is TRBJ2-3; TRBD2 matches 12 bases. CDR3 length: 16 amino acids. Germline lookup yields CDR1 LNHDA and CDR2 SQIVND (reference sequence). The junction had 7 bases not matched to a gene; V was cut back by 6 bases and J by 3 bases.

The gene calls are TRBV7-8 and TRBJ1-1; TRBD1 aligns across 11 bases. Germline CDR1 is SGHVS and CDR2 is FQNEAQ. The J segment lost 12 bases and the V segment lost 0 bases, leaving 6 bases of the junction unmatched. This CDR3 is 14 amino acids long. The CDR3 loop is CASSLAGGQGGPFF. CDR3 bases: TGTGCCAGCAGCTTAGCAGGGGGACAGGGGGGACCTTTCTTT.